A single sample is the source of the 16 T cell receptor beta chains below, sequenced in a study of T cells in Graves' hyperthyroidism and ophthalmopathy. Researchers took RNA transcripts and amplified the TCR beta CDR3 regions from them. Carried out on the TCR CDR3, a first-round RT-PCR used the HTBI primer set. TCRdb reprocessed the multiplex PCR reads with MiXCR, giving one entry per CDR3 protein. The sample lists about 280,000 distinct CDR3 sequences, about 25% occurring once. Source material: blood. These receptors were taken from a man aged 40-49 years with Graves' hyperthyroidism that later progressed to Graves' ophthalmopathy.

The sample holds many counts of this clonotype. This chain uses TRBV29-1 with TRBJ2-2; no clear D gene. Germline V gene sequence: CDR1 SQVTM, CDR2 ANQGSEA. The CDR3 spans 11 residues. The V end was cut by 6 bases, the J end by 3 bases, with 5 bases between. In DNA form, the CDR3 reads TGCAGCGTCCTAGACACCGGGGAGCTGTTTTTT. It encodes CSVLDTGELFF.

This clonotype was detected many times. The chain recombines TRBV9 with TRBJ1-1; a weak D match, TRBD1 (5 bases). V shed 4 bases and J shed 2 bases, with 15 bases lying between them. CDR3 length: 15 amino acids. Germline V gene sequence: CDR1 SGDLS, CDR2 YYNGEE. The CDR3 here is CASSKWGSANTEAFF. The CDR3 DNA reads TGTGCCAGCAGCAAGTGGGGCAGTGCAAACACTGAAGCTTTCTTT.

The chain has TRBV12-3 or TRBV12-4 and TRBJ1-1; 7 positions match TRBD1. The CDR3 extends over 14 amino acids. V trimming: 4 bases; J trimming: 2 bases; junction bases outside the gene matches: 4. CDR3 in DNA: TGTGCCAGCAGTTGGGGACAGCTAAACACTGAAGCTTTCTTT. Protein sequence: CASSWGQLNTEAFF.

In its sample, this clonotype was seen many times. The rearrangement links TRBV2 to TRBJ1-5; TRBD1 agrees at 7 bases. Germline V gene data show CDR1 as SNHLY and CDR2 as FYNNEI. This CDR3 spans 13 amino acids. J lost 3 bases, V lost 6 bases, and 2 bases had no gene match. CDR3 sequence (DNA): TGTGCCAGCAGGGGACAGAACAATCAGCCCCAGCATTTT. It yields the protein CASRGQNNQPQHF.

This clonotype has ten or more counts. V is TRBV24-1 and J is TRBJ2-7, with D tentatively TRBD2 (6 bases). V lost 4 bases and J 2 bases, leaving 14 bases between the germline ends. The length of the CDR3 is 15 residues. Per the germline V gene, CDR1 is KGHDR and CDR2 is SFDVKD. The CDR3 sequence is CATSENGSPPYEQYF. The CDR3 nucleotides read TGTGCCACCAGTGAAAACGGGAGTCCGCCCTACGAGCAGTACTTC.

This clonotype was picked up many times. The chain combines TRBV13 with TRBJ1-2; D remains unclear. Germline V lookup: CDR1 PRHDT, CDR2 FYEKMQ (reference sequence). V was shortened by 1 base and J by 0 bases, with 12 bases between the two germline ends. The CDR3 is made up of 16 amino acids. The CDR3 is CASSLAAGSSNYGYTF. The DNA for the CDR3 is TGTGCCAGCAGCTTAGCAGCAGGCTCATCTAACTATGGCTACACCTTC.

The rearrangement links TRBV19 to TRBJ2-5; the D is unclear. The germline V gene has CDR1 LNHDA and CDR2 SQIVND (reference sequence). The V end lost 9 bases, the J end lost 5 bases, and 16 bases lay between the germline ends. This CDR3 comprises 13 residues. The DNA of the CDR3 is TGTGCCAGCCGGCAATTTGGCGCGGAGACCCAGTACTTC. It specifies CASRQFGAETQYF.

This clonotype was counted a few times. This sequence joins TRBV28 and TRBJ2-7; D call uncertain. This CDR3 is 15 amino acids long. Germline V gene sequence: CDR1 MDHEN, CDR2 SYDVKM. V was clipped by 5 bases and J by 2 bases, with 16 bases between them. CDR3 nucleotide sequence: TGTGCCAGCAGTGCACCGGGCCCGAAGACCTACGAGCAGTACTTC. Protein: CASSAPGPKTYEQYF.

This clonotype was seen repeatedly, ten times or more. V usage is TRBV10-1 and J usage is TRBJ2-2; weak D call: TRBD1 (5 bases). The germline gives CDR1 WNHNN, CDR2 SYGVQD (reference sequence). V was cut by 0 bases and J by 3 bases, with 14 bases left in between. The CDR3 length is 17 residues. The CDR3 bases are TGCGCCAGCAGTGAGTCCCTAAGGGGAAGTTACACCGGGGAGCTGTTTTTT. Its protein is CASSESLRGSYTGELFF.

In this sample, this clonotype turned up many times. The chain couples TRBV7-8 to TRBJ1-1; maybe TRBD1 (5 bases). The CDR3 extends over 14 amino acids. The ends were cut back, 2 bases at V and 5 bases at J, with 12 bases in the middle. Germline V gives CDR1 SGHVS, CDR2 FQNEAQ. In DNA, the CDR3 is TGTGCCAGCAGCTTATTGCAGGGAATGACTGAAGCTTTCTTT. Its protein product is CASSLLQGMTEAFF.

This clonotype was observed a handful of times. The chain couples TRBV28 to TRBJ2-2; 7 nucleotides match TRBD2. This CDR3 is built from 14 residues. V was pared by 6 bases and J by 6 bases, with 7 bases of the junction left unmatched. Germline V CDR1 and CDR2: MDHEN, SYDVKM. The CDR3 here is CASRRDYSPGELFF. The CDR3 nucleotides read TGTGCCAGCAGGAGGGACTACAGTCCCGGGGAGCTGTTTTTT.

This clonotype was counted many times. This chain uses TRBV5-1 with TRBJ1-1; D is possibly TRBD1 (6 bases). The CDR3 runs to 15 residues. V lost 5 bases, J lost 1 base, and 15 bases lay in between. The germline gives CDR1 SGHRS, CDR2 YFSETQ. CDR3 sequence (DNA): TGCGCCAGCAGACCTACGCCGGGACAGAACACTGAAGCTTTCTTT. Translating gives CASRPTPGQNTEAFF.

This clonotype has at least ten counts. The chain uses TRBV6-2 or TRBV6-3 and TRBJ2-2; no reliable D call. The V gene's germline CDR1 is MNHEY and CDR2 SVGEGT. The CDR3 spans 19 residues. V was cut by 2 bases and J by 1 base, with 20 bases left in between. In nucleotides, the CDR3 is TGTGCCAGCAGTTACCCCAAGTTAAGTCCAGCTCTGAACACCGGGGAGCTGTTTTTT. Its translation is CASSYPKLSPALNTGELFF.

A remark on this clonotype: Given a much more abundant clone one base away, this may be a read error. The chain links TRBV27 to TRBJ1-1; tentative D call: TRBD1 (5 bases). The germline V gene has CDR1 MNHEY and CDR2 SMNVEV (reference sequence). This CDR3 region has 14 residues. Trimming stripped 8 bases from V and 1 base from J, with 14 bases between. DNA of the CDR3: TGTGCCAGCTTTATTGGACATGGGAACACTGAAGCTTTCTTT. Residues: CASFIGHGNTEAFF.

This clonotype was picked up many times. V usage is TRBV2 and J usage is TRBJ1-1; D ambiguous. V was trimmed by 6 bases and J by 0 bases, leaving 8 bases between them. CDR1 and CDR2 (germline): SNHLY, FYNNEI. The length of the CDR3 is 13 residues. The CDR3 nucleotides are TGTGCCAGCAGAGTAGAGTTGAACACTGAAGCTTTCTTT. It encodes CASRVELNTEAFF.

Here the CDR3 reads CASSAGGATDQPQHF. CDR3 in DNA: TGTGCCAGCAGCGCAGGGGGCGCAACTGATCAGCCCCAGCATTTT. The V and J genes are TRBV7-8 and TRBJ1-5; 8 bases fit TRBD1. Germline trimming cut 5 bases from V and 5 bases from J; bases unmatched to any gene: 8. Looked up from germline, CDR1 is SGHVS and CDR2 is FQNEAQ. This CDR3 comprises 15 residues. Using reference TRBV7-8 and TRBJ1-5 for the parts outside the CDR3, the full variable domain is GAGVSQSPRYKVAKRGQDVALRCDPISGHVSLFWYQQALGQGPEFLTYFQNEAQLDKSGLPSDRFFAERPEGSVSTLKIQRTQQEDSAVYLCASSAGGATDQPQHFGDGTRLSIL.